Shown below are 15 T cell receptor beta chains from a single sample sequenced in a study of T cell responses to AZD1222 COVID-19 vaccine. Only in-frame clones appear in the TCRdb table, and some are missing; sequencing was by immunoSEQ multiplex PCR. Among 150,000 to 200,000 clones listed, approximately 91% were seen once. The source material was peripheral blood, sampled 28 days after the second AZD1222 dose. The source is an adult who received the AZD1222 COVID-19 vaccine.

The chain uses TRBV3-1 (or the pseudogene TRBV3-2) and TRBJ2-7, with 15 bases that match TRBD2. The V and J ends lost 1 base and 9 bases, in that order; junction bases with no gene match: 1. Germline assignment: CDR1 LGHDT and CDR2 YNNKEL (reference sequence). This CDR3 contains 14 residues. In DNA form, the CDR3 reads TGTGCCAGCAGCCAAGCGGGACTAGCGGGAGGGCAGTACTTC. It yields the protein CASSQAGLAGGQYF.

This clone has just one count. V gene TRBV11-3 combines with J gene TRBJ2-5, with a tentative D call TRBD2 (6 bases). The germline gives CDR1 SGHNT, CDR2 YENEEA. V was shortened by 2 bases and J by 1 base, with 11 bases between the two germline ends. The CDR3 runs 15 residues. CDR3 nucleotide sequence: TGTGCCAGCAGCTTACTCGGAGGGGTCCAAGAGACCCAGTACTTC. It translates to CASSLLGGVQETQYF. The whole variable domain, remainder taken from reference TRBV11-3 and TRBJ2-5, is EAGVVQSPRYKIIEKKQPVAFWCNPISGHNTLYWYLQNLGQGPELLIRYENEEAVDDSQLPKDRFSAERLKGVDSTLKIQPAELGDSAVYLCASSLLGGVQETQYFGPGTRLLVL.

DNA for the CDR3: TGTGCCTGGGGGGGGACAGGGGATCAGCCCCAGCATTTT. Residues: CAWGGTGDQPQHF. This chain uses TRBV30 with TRBJ1-5; 10 bases are shared with TRBD1. Germline CDR1 GTSNPN, CDR2 SVGIG (reference sequence). The V segment lost 5 bases and the J segment 5 bases; nucleotides outside the gene matches: 3. This CDR3 is 13 amino acids long.

The chain employs TRBV3-1 (or the pseudogene TRBV3-2) and TRBJ2-7; D might be TRBD1 or TRBD2, each matching 6 bases. Trimming removed 0 bases from V and 3 bases from J, with 18 bases in between. Looked up from germline, CDR1 is LGHDT and CDR2 is YNNKEL (reference sequence). The CDR3 runs to 17 residues. The CDR3 region is CASSQDRLAGQHYEQYF. The CDR3 DNA follows: TGTGCCAGCAGCCAAGATCGATTGGCGGGACAACACTACGAGCAGTACTTC.

V gene TRBV28 combines with J gene TRBJ1-4; D gene ambiguous. This CDR3 contains 13 residues. Germline CDR1 is MDHEN and CDR2 is SYDVKM. With 4 bases removed from V and 7 bases from J, the gap between germline ends came to 10 bases. The CDR3 nucleotides are TGTGCCAGCAGTTCCGTAGGGTCTGAAAAACTGTTTTTT. The encoded protein is CASSSVGSEKLFF. Filled out from reference TRBV28 and TRBJ1-4, the complete variable domain reads DVKVTQSSRYLVKRTGEKVFLECVQDMDHENMFWYRQDPGLGLRLIYFSYDVKMKEKGDIPEGYSVSREKKERFSLILESASTNQTSMYLCASSSVGSEKLFFGSGTQLSVL.

The chain employs TRBV5-1 and TRBJ2-1; perhaps TRBD1 as D (6 bases). This CDR3 comprises 15 residues. Germline V gives CDR1 SGHRS, CDR2 YFSETQ. The V gene lost 0 bases and the J gene lost 4 bases, with 11 bases spanning the gap. The CDR3 loop reads CASSLGATGYNEQFF. In DNA, the CDR3 is TGCGCCAGCAGCTTGGGAGCGACAGGTTACAATGAGCAGTTCTTC.

This clone showed up just once. This chain uses TRBV24-1 with TRBJ2-2; no clear D gene. Trimming pared 0 bases from V and 1 base from J, leaving 8 bases between. The CDR3 extends over 16 amino acids. CDR1 is KGHDR and CDR2 is SFDVKD in the germline V gene. CDR3 DNA sequence: TGTGCCACCAGTGATTTGCAGGAACTGAACACCGGGGAGCTGTTTTTT. Amino acids: CATSDLQELNTGELFF.

This clone was observed a few times. The chain joins TRBV30 to TRBJ2-2; D is undetermined. The CDR3 has 12 residues. V was clipped by 0 bases and J by 8 bases, with 7 bases between them. Germline CDR1 GTSNPN, CDR2 SVGIG (reference sequence). The CDR3 sequence: CAWSVGKGELFF. DNA for the CDR3: TGTGCCTGGAGTGTGGGCAAAGGGGAGCTGTTTTTT.

J is TRBJ1-2 and V is TRBV7-9, with 7 bases identical to TRBD1. Trimming cost V 5 bases and J 6 bases; bases outside gene matches: 9. The germline V gene encodes CDR1 SEHNR and CDR2 FQNEAQ (reference sequence). The CDR3 has 14 amino acids. The CDR3 nucleotides read TGTGCCAGCAGCCAGGGGGGTTTAGCCGATGGCTACACCTTC. Translated, it gives CASSQGGLADGYTF.

This clone came up once. V usage is TRBV12-3 or TRBV12-4 and J usage is TRBJ1-1; D might be TRBD1 (5 bases). This CDR3 contains 12 residues. The V end was cut by 5 bases, the J end by 11 bases, with 15 bases between. In nucleotides, the CDR3 is TGTGCCAGCAGTCGGGAGGGGAGGGCCGCTTTCTTT. The encoded protein is CASSREGRAAFF.

This clone appeared once. The J gene is TRBJ1-3, the V gene TRBV7-6; possible D gene TRBD1, 5 bases. This CDR3 region has 15 residues. Germline CDR1 and CDR2: SGHVS and FNYEAQ. Trimming removed 4 bases from V and 0 bases from J, with 10 bases in between. The CDR3 region is CASSSDRSSGNTIYF. The CDR3 DNA is TGTGCCAGCAGCTCCGACAGAAGCTCTGGAAACACCATATATTTT.

The chain employs TRBV30 and TRBJ1-4; tentative D call: TRBD1 (6 bases). Trimming removed 3 bases from V and 2 bases from J, with 16 bases in between. Germline CDR1 reads GTSNPN; CDR2 reads SVGIG (reference sequence). The CDR3 contains 16 residues. CDR3 nucleotide sequence: TGTGCCTGGAGACCTCTCCGGGACATTACTAATGAAAAACTGTTTTTT. Amino acids: CAWRPLRDITNEKLFF.

This sequence joins TRBV19 and TRBJ2-7; perhaps TRBD2 as D (6 bases). Trimming shortened V by 6 bases and J by 0 bases, and 12 bases separated the two germline ends. Germline CDR1 reads LNHDA; CDR2 reads SQIVND (reference sequence). The CDR3 extends over 14 amino acids. CDR3 nucleotide sequence: TGTGCCAGTAGGGGGGGTTCAAGCTCCTACGAGCAGTACTTC. Encoded protein: CASRGGSSSYEQYF. Full variable domain (remainder filled in from reference TRBV19 and TRBJ2-7): DGGITQSPKYLFRKEGQNVTLSCEQNLNHDAMYWYRQDPGQGLRLIYYSQIVNDFQKGDIAEGYSVSREKKESFPLTVTSAQKNPTAFYLCASRGGSSSYEQYFGPGTRLTVT.

The chain recombines TRBV7-7 with TRBJ2-5; 12 positions match TRBD2. The V gene's germline CDR1 is SSHAT and CDR2 FNYEAQ (reference sequence). The CDR3 sequence is 16 residues long. After removal of 1 base from V and 4 bases from J, the junction contained 4 bases not matched to a gene. The CDR3 DNA reads as TGTGCCAGCAGCTTAGGGACTAGCGGGGACAGAGAGACCCAGTACTTC. Translation: CASSLGTSGDRETQYF.

The J gene is TRBJ2-7, the V gene TRBV9, with 11 bases that match TRBD2. Trimming took 4 bases from V and 0 from J; bases not matched to a gene: 6. CDR1 is SGDLS, CDR2 YYNGEE, per germline. This CDR3 has 16 residues. In nucleotides, the CDR3 is TGTGCCAGCAGCCCACGTAGCGGGAGGGGCTCCTACGAGCAGTACTTC. This codes for CASSPRSGRGSYEQYF.